Listed below are T cell receptor beta chains from one sample, sequenced in a study of CD8 T cells in Susac syndrome. TCRdb re-called the immunoSEQ multiplex PCR reads with MiXCR, one entry per CDR3 protein. Here the sample spans around 56,000 distinct CDR3 sequences, just over 90% being singletons. Sequenced: CD8+ T cells from PBMCs. Receptors were obtained from a human donor in good health. Each CDR3 is given with its conserved first and last residue. D genes are given only for firm matches. Expanded clones are given a class, and other clones once, few, many or no size at all.

d_gene: TRBD2; abundance: -; v_gene: TRBV7-8; j_gene: TRBJ2-1; CDR3aa: CASRSTSGGAIEQFF; CDR3nt: TGTGCCAGCAGATCTACTAGCGGGGGGGCTATTGAGCAGTTCTTC
d_gene: TRBD1; abundance: -; v_gene: TRBV2; j_gene: TRBJ1-5; CDR3aa: CASRGSQGDQPQHF; CDR3nt: TGTGCCAGCAGAGGATCCCAGGGGGATCAGCCCCAGCATTTT
d_gene: -; abundance: -; v_gene: TRBV7-9; j_gene: TRBJ2-7; CDR3aa: CASSQPTQGYEQYF; CDR3nt: TGTGCCAGCAGCCAGCCGACCCAGGGCTACGAGCAGTACTTC
d_gene: -; abundance: -; v_gene: TRBV7-2; j_gene: TRBJ2-2; CDR3aa: CASSLGAGVGELFF; CDR3nt: TGTGCCAGCAGCTTAGGCGCAGGGGTCGGGGAGCTGTTTTTT
d_gene: -; abundance: -; v_gene: TRBV19; j_gene: TRBJ2-7; CDR3aa: CASSIVGPRMNEQYF; CDR3nt: TGTGCCAGTAGTATAGTGGGGCCGAGGATGAACGAGCAGTACTTC
d_gene: -; abundance: -; v_gene: TRBV5-6; j_gene: TRBJ1-1; CDR3aa: CASSWRGEAFF; CDR3nt: TGTGCCAGCAGCTGGAGGGGTGAAGCTTTCTTT
d_gene: -; abundance: -; v_gene: TRBV29-1; j_gene: TRBJ1-3; CDR3aa: CSVERDDLYSGNTIYF; CDR3nt: TGCAGCGTTGAAAGGGACGACCTTTACTCTGGAAACACCATATATTTT
d_gene: -; abundance: -; v_gene: TRBV18; j_gene: TRBJ1-1; CDR3aa: CASSPTDTPDTEAFF; CDR3nt: TGTGCCAGCTCACCGACCGATACCCCGGACACTGAAGCTTTCTTT
d_gene: TRBD1; abundance: -; v_gene: TRBV5-4; j_gene: TRBJ2-7; CDR3aa: CASSVTRDRGNEQYF; CDR3nt: TGTGCCAGCAGCGTAACCCGGGACAGGGGAAACGAGCAGTACTTC
d_gene: -; abundance: -; v_gene: TRBV5-4; j_gene: TRBJ1-1; CDR3aa: CASSLGTYMNTEAFF; CDR3nt: TGTGCCAGCAGCCTAGGGACATACATGAACACTGAAGCTTTCTTT
d_gene: TRBD2; abundance: -; v_gene: TRBV7-9; j_gene: TRBJ2-3; CDR3aa: CASSPPSGGATDTQYF; CDR3nt: TGTGCCAGCAGCCCGCCTAGCGGGGGGGCCACAGATACGCAGTATTTT
d_gene: -; abundance: -; v_gene: TRBV6-5; j_gene: TRBJ2-5; CDR3aa: CASSRPEETQYF; CDR3nt: TGTGCCAGCAGCCGCCCCGAAGAGACCCAGTACTTC
d_gene: -; abundance: -; v_gene: TRBV25-1; j_gene: TRBJ1-1; CDR3aa: CASSDWGLVTEAFF; CDR3nt: TGTGCCAGCAGTGACTGGGGGTTGGTCACTGAAGCTTTCTTT
d_gene: TRBD2; abundance: -; v_gene: TRBV7-3; j_gene: TRBJ2-1; CDR3aa: CASSLNRGGLAGNEQFF; CDR3nt: TGTGCCAGCAGCTTAAATCGGGGGGGACTAGCGGGCAATGAGCAGTTCTTC
d_gene: TRBD1; abundance: once; v_gene: TRBV4-1; j_gene: TRBJ2-1; CDR3aa: CASSQRTGRHEQFF; CDR3nt: TGCGCCAGCAGCCAGCGGACAGGGAGGCATGAGCAGTTCTTC
d_gene: TRBD1; abundance: -; v_gene: TRBV10-3; j_gene: TRBJ1-1; CDR3aa: CAISESDRDEEAFF; CDR3nt: TGTGCCATCAGTGAGTCCGACAGGGACGAGGAAGCTTTCTTT
d_gene: TRBD2; abundance: -; v_gene: TRBV9; j_gene: TRBJ2-1; CDR3aa: CASSVASGEYNEQFF; CDR3nt: TGTGCCAGCAGCGTAGCTAGCGGGGAGTACAATGAGCAGTTCTTC
d_gene: -; abundance: -; v_gene: TRBV6-1; j_gene: TRBJ2-7; CDR3aa: CASSEVAGVRYEQYF; CDR3nt: TGTGCCAGCAGTGAAGTGGCCGGGGTTAGGTACGAGCAGTACTTC
d_gene: TRBD1; abundance: -; v_gene: TRBV15; j_gene: TRBJ2-1; CDR3aa: CATGDRGYNEQFF; CDR3nt: TGTGCCACCGGAGACAGGGGTTACAATGAGCAGTTCTTC
d_gene: TRBD2; abundance: once; v_gene: TRBV5-4; j_gene: TRBJ2-7; CDR3aa: CASSYNFGGAYYEQYF; CDR3nt: TGTGCCAGCAGCTATAATTTCGGGGGGGCTTACTACGAGCAGTACTTC
d_gene: -; abundance: -; v_gene: TRBV12-3/TRBV12-4; j_gene: TRBJ1-3; CDR3aa: CASSLGGPLGNTIYF; CDR3nt: TGTGCCAGCAGCTTAGGGGGGCCACTCGGAAACACCATATATTTT
d_gene: TRBD2; abundance: once; v_gene: TRBV4-3; j_gene: TRBJ2-3; CDR3aa: CASSQETSDTDTQYF; CDR3nt: TGCGCCAGCAGCCAAGAGACTAGCGACACAGATACGCAGTATTTT
d_gene: TRBD1; abundance: -; v_gene: TRBV11-2; j_gene: TRBJ2-1; CDR3aa: CASRSGDSDEQFF; CDR3nt: TGTGCCAGCAGATCCGGGGACAGCGATGAGCAGTTCTTC
d_gene: -; abundance: -; v_gene: TRBV28; j_gene: TRBJ2-7; CDR3aa: CASSIGDYEQYF; CDR3nt: TGTGCCAGCAGCATTGGAGATTACGAGCAGTACTTC
d_gene: TRBD2; abundance: -; v_gene: TRBV4-1; j_gene: TRBJ2-7; CDR3aa: CASSPGGTGNYEQYF; CDR3nt: TGCGCCAGCAGCCCGGGGGGAACAGGCAACTACGAGCAGTACTTC
d_gene: -; abundance: -; v_gene: TRBV29-1; j_gene: TRBJ2-2; CDR3aa: CSAAGAGELFF; CDR3nt: TGCAGCGCCGCCGGGGCTGGGGAGCTGTTTTTT
d_gene: -; abundance: -; v_gene: TRBV11-2; j_gene: TRBJ2-7; CDR3aa: CASSLVRHEQYF; CDR3nt: TGTGCCAGCAGCTTAGTCCGGCACGAGCAGTACTTC
d_gene: -; abundance: -; v_gene: TRBV12-3/TRBV12-4; j_gene: TRBJ1-1; CDR3aa: CASSLVGGNTEAFF; CDR3nt: TGTGCCAGCAGTTTAGTCGGGGGGAACACTGAAGCTTTCTTT
d_gene: -; abundance: -; v_gene: TRBV7-2; j_gene: TRBJ2-7; CDR3aa: CASSSSPGAGYEQYF; CDR3nt: TGTGCCAGCAGCTCGTCCCCTGGGGCGGGGTACGAGCAGTACTTC
d_gene: TRBD1; abundance: -; v_gene: TRBV6-5; j_gene: TRBJ1-1; CDR3aa: CASSFTDRATEAFF; CDR3nt: TGTGCCAGCAGTTTTACTGACAGGGCCACTGAAGCTTTCTTT
d_gene: -; abundance: -; v_gene: TRBV5-5; j_gene: TRBJ2-7; CDR3aa: CASSFYTGREQYF; CDR3nt: TGTGCCAGCAGCTTCTATACCGGCCGCGAGCAGTACTTC
d_gene: -; abundance: -; v_gene: TRBV7-3; j_gene: TRBJ2-3; CDR3aa: CASSLTGMQDTQYF; CDR3nt: TGTGCCAGCAGCTTAACGGGCATGCAAGATACGCAGTATTTT
d_gene: TRBD2; abundance: -; v_gene: TRBV20-1; j_gene: TRBJ2-7; CDR3aa: CSAMTGRSSYEQYF; CDR3nt: TGCAGTGCCATGACCGGGAGGAGCTCCTACGAGCAGTACTTC
d_gene: TRBD2; abundance: -; v_gene: TRBV5-4; j_gene: TRBJ2-5; CDR3aa: CASRPGTSVPETQYF; CDR3nt: TGTGCCAGCAGACCTGGGACTAGCGTTCCAGAGACCCAGTACTTC
d_gene: TRBD1; abundance: -; v_gene: TRBV6-6; j_gene: TRBJ2-1; CDR3aa: CASSYEQGIYNEQFF; CDR3nt: TGTGCCAGCAGTTACGAACAGGGGATCTACAATGAGCAGTTCTTC
d_gene: TRBD1; abundance: -; v_gene: TRBV5-4; j_gene: TRBJ2-7; CDR3aa: CASSGAGQASYEQYF; CDR3nt: TGTGCCAGCAGCGGGGCGGGACAGGCTTCCTACGAGCAGTACTTC
d_gene: TRBD1; abundance: once; v_gene: TRBV7-2; j_gene: TRBJ2-1; CDR3aa: CASSLRVGDRDPYNEQFF; CDR3nt: TGTGCCAGCAGCTTACGGGTTGGGGACAGGGACCCCTACAATGAGCAGTTCTTC
d_gene: -; abundance: -; v_gene: TRBV28; j_gene: TRBJ1-2; CDR3aa: CASSFSNFGDYTF; CDR3nt: TGTGCCAGCAGTTTTTCAAATTTCGGAGATTACACCTTC
d_gene: -; abundance: -; v_gene: TRBV29-1; j_gene: TRBJ1-2; CDR3aa: CSVEVNYGYTF; CDR3nt: TGCAGCGTTGAAGTAAACTATGGCTACACCTTC
d_gene: -; abundance: few; v_gene: TRBV7-8; j_gene: TRBJ2-7; CDR3aa: CASSLVGGATLFEQYF; CDR3nt: TGTGCCAGCAGCTTAGTCGGAGGGGCTACCCTGTTCGAGCAGTACTTC
d_gene: TRBD1; abundance: -; v_gene: TRBV29-1; j_gene: TRBJ1-2; CDR3aa: CSVYRDRVNGYTF; CDR3nt: TGCAGCGTTTACCGGGACAGGGTAAATGGCTACACCTTC
d_gene: -; abundance: -; v_gene: TRBV27; j_gene: TRBJ1-1; CDR3aa: CASTLNREANTEAFF; CDR3nt: TGTGCCAGCACCTTAAATCGAGAGGCTAACACTGAAGCTTTCTTT
d_gene: -; abundance: -; v_gene: TRBV29-1; j_gene: TRBJ2-5; CDR3aa: CSVRVIGRETQYF; CDR3nt: TGCAGCGTTAGGGTGATTGGCCGAGAGACCCAGTACTTC
d_gene: TRBD2; abundance: -; v_gene: TRBV9; j_gene: TRBJ2-7; CDR3aa: CASSERAGPTYEQYF; CDR3nt: TGTGCCAGCAGCGAAAGAGCGGGGCCTACCTACGAGCAGTACTTC
d_gene: -; abundance: once; v_gene: TRBV5-5; j_gene: TRBJ2-7; CDR3aa: CASSLGYNYEQYF; CDR3nt: TGTGCCAGCAGCTTGGGGTATAATTACGAGCAGTACTTC
d_gene: -; abundance: -; v_gene: TRBV12-5; j_gene: TRBJ1-4; CDR3aa: CASGFLLDRTTNEKLFF; CDR3nt: TGTGCTAGTGGTTTTCTCCTCGACAGAACAACTAATGAAAAACTGTTTTTT
d_gene: -; abundance: -; v_gene: TRBV24-1; j_gene: TRBJ2-7; CDR3aa: CATSYGDTYEQYF; CDR3nt: TGTGCCACCAGTTACGGTGATACCTACGAGCAGTACTTC